This T cell receptor beta chain was captured in a study of blood T cell repertoires in COVID-19. Across the whole study: Researchers got acute and convalescent COVID-19 samples from the United States, Italy and Spain. Sample material is recorded as cDNA or gDNA derived from T cells, B-cell-depleted T cells, or PBMCs.

Original handling: Nucleated cell counts were estimated from reference gene primer amplification. The assay was immunoSEQ multiplex PCR, and TCRdb's table has in-frame clones only and misses some. The V and J calls and the clone size are those of that table, but D and trimming were determined from the DNA. The sample contains approximately 290,000 clones, 70% to 90% of which appear only once. J gave up 1 base and V 5 bases, and 8 bases lay outside the gene matches. CDR1 is LNHDA, CDR2 SQIVND, per germline (reference sequence). This CDR3 is 17 amino acids long. A Seattle source enrolled patients during active infection and followed them longitudinally.

This rearrangement joins TRBV19 to TRBJ1-5; TRBD1 matches 10 bases. Sequences were obtained from peripheral blood. The TCR was taken from a human donor with COVID-19, enrolled during active disease. The donor label of this sample is uncertain. Here the CDR3 reads CASSGPDRGLSNQPQHF. The CDR3 DNA is TGTGCCAGTAGTGGGCCTGACAGGGGGCTCAGCAATCAGCCCCAGCATTTT.